The entry below gives a single TCR beta chain sequence along with its context. This sample is drawn from a study of shared clonotypes between healthy human individuals. Study details: The cohort had two women and a few men, ages 18 to 49.

Assay used: immunoSEQ multiplex PCR; TCRdb lists only in-frame clones, some missing. The table shows around 500,000 clones, with approximately 80% occurring only once. V shed 5 bases and J 6 bases; nucleotides not matched to a gene: 3. The CDR3 is 13 residues long. CDR1 is SEHNR and CDR2 is FQNEAQ in the germline V gene (reference sequence). The receptor comes from a woman in her 40s in good health. Some clones in this sample may be carry-over from other donors' samples. The sequenced sample was PBMCs. J is TRBJ1-5 and V is TRBV7-9, with 8 bases fitting TRBD1. In DNA form, the CDR3 reads TGTGCCAGCAGCCTCGGACAGGGTCAGCCCCAGCATTTT. Encoded protein: CASSLGQGQPQHF.